The 27 T cell receptor beta chains below were found in one sample sequenced in a study of T cells in Graves' hyperthyroidism and ophthalmopathy. There were TCR beta CDR3 regions amplified from RNA transcripts. When the TCR CDR3 underwent first-round RT-PCR, the HTBI primer set was used. TCRdb recomputed calls from the multiplex PCR reads with MiXCR, one row per CDR3 protein. The sample yields under 300,000 distinct CDR3 sequences, around 25% seen once. Source material: blood. The receptor source for this set is a man in his forties or fifties with Graves' hyperthyroidism that later progressed to Graves' ophthalmopathy.

The table lists this clonotype with many counts. The V gene is TRBV20-1, the J gene TRBJ2-7; D might be TRBD1 (6 bases). The V gene's germline CDR1 is DFQATT and CDR2 SNEGSKA (reference sequence). V was clipped by 1 base and J by 6 bases, with 16 bases between them. The CDR3 loop spans 14 amino acids. CDR3 bases: TGCAGTGCTAGAGGAGCAGGGGTTAGGGGCGAGCAGTACTTC. Protein product: CSARGAGVRGEQYF.

This clonotype occurred many times. The rearrangement links TRBV4-1 to TRBJ1-1; TRBD1 matches at 9 bases. Trimming took 2 bases from V and 1 from J; bases not matched to a gene: 11. Looked up from germline, CDR1 is MGHRA and CDR2 is YSYEKL. This CDR3 contains 18 residues. DNA of the CDR3: TGCGCCAGCAGCCAACTATCCGCGGACAGGGGTTGGAACACTGAAGCTTTCTTT. Amino acids: CASSQLSADRGWNTEAFF.

This clonotype was seen many times. The rearrangement joins TRBV13 to TRBJ2-7; D gene unclear. The V end was cut by 0 bases, the J end by 6 bases, with 9 bases between. The CDR3 sequence is 13 residues long. Germline V gives CDR1 PRHDT, CDR2 FYEKMQ (reference sequence). The CDR3 reads CASSLGVSIEQYF. DNA for the CDR3: TGTGCCAGCAGCTTAGGCGTATCTATCGAGCAGTACTTC.

The V and J genes are TRBV6-5 and TRBJ1-1; D not certain. CDR1 and CDR2 from the germline V gene are MNHEY and SVGAGI. Trimming cost V 2 bases and J 6 bases, with 16 bases left between them. This CDR3 region has 15 residues. The CDR3 nucleotides read TGTGCCAGCAGTTACGACCGTAGGCCTTGGGCTGAAGCTTTCTTT. This codes for CASSYDRRPWAEAFF.

This clonotype was seen more than once but under ten times. The V and J genes are TRBV7-9 and TRBJ2-7, with a weak D call TRBD2 (6 bases). Between the trimmed V and J ends, which lost 6 bases and 0 bases, there was a span of 15 bases. The V gene's germline CDR1 is SEHNR and CDR2 FQNEAQ (reference sequence). The CDR3 length is 15 residues. The CDR3 sequence: CASRPGLSHSYEQYF. The CDR3 DNA reads TGTGCCAGCAGGCCGGGACTCTCTCACTCCTACGAGCAGTACTTC.

Ten or more counts support this clonotype. The V and J genes are TRBV14 and TRBJ1-2; D might be TRBD1 (5 bases). The CDR3 has 13 residues. V lost 3 bases, J lost 8 bases, and 13 bases lay in between. The germline gives CDR1 SGHDN, CDR2 FVKESK. CDR3 protein: CASSQARAQGYTF. The CDR3 region has the DNA TGTGCCAGCAGCCAGGCCAGGGCGCAGGGCTACACCTTC. The complete variable domain, with remaining parts taken from reference TRBV14 and TRBJ1-2, reads EAGVTQFPSHSVIEKGQTVTLRCDPISGHDNLYWYRRVMGKEIKFLLHFVKESKQDESGMPNNRFLAERTGGTYSTLKVQPAELEDSGVYFCASSQARAQGYTFGSGTRLTVV.

The rearrangement joins TRBV6-1 to TRBJ1-5, with TRBD1 matching over 8 bases. Germline lookup yields CDR1 MNHNS and CDR2 SASEGT. The CDR3 covers 13 residues. The V and J ends lost 10 bases and 6 bases, in that order; junction bases with no gene match: 8. DNA of the CDR3: TGTGCCACCTCAGGGGGCGCGAGTCAGCCCCAGCATTTT. The encoded protein is CATSGGASQPQHF.

This clonotype was picked up many times. The chain employs TRBV6-5 and TRBJ2-7; no definite D call. Trimming took off 8 bases at V and 5 bases at J, with 13 bases between the two ends. Looked up from germline, CDR1 is MNHEY and CDR2 is SVGAGI. The CDR3 covers 12 residues. CDR3 bases: TGTGCCAGCCGCGCGAGTCGTCACGAGCAGTACTTC. Residues: CASRASRHEQYF.

This clonotype was observed at least ten times. The J gene is TRBJ1-1, the V gene TRBV30; D is perhaps TRBD1 (6 bases). Per the germline V gene, CDR1 is GTSNPN and CDR2 is SVGIG (reference sequence). CDR3 size: 13 residues. V lost 1 base, J lost 1 base, and 7 bases lay in between. CDR3 in DNA: TGTGCCTGGAGTGGGACAGCGAACACTGAAGCTTTCTTT. Protein product: CAWSGTANTEAFF.

Many counts were recorded for this clonotype. One end of the junction fails to match germline, which may point to a read error. The CDR3 nucleotides are TGTGCTAGCAGCTTAGAAATACCGCCAGTCTACGAGCAGTACTTC. This codes for CASSLEIPPVYEQYF. The rearrangement links TRBV7-7 to TRBJ2-7; D ambiguous. Germline V gene lookup returns CDR1 SSHAT and CDR2 FNYEAQ (reference sequence). The CDR3 length is 15 residues.

The chain recombines TRBV6-1 with TRBJ1-3; possibly TRBD1 for D (5 bases). Trimming shortened V by 2 bases and J by 2 bases, and 10 bases separated the two germline ends. Germline CDR1 MNHNS, CDR2 SASEGT. The CDR3 loop spans 15 amino acids. The CDR3 protein is CASSETRGAGNTIYF. In DNA, the CDR3 is TGTGCCAGCAGTGAAACTAGAGGGGCTGGAAACACCATATATTTT.

This sequence joins TRBV12-3 or TRBV12-4 and TRBJ1-1, with D possibly being TRBD1 (5 bases). The CDR3 is made up of 15 amino acids. V lost 2 bases and J lost 5, with 15 bases in between. The CDR3 coding sequence is TGTGCCAGCAGTTTATCTTCGGGGGGAAAAACTGAAGCTTTCTTT. Protein: CASSLSSGGKTEAFF.

This clonotype was counted at least ten times. The chain combines TRBV30 with TRBJ1-2; D gene unclear. The ends were cut back, 1 base at V and 2 bases at J, with 2 bases in the middle. Germline lookup yields CDR1 GTSNPN and CDR2 SVGIG (reference sequence). The CDR3 is 11 amino acids. CDR3 residues: CAWSENYGYTF. The CDR3 bases are TGTGCCTGGAGTGAGAACTATGGCTACACCTTC.

This clonotype was counted at least ten times. DNA for the CDR3: TGTGCCAGCAGTTCCGGAAGCGGGGGATACCGGGGGGCCCAGTACTTC. Translating it yields CASSSGSGGYRGAQYF. This chain joins TRBV28 and TRBJ2-5, with TRBD2 matching 8 bases. This CDR3 comprises 16 residues. Germline V lookup: CDR1 MDHEN, CDR2 SYDVKM. After removal of 4 bases from V and 9 bases from J, the junction contained 16 bases not matched to a gene.

This clonotype was observed many times. The genes are TRBV6-5 and TRBJ1-2; the D is unclear. The CDR3 length is 14 residues. The germline V gene encodes CDR1 MNHEY and CDR2 SVGAGI. The V gene lost 4 bases and the J gene lost 0 bases, with 9 bases spanning the gap. CDR3 protein: CASSSGTSNYGYTF. The CDR3 DNA reads TGTGCCAGCAGTTCAGGAACTTCTAACTATGGCTACACCTTC.

This clonotype was seen ten or more times. V is TRBV29-1 and J is TRBJ2-3; 7 nucleotides align to TRBD2. V was clipped by 7 bases and J by 3 bases; unmatched bases: 16. This CDR3 region has 16 residues. Germline CDR1 and CDR2: SQVTM and ANQGSEA. The CDR3 region is CSAPAGAGLGTDTQYF. DNA for the CDR3: TGCAGCGCCCCCGCGGGAGCGGGGTTGGGTACAGATACGCAGTATTTT.

Many counts were recorded for this clonotype. The chain joins TRBV24-1 to TRBJ1-3; 8 positions match TRBD1. CDR1 is KGHDR, CDR2 SFDVKD, per germline. V dropped 8 bases and J dropped 7; count of bases not matched to a gene: 9. The CDR3 covers 14 residues. CDR3 nucleotides: TGTGCCACCACAAGACAGGGGCTGGATAACACCATATATTTT. This gives the protein CATTRQGLDNTIYF.

The chain employs TRBV5-1 and TRBJ1-1, with TRBD1 as a possible D gene (6 bases). Germline CDR1 and CDR2: SGHRS and YFSETQ. The V end lost 4 bases, the J end lost 1 base, and 17 bases lay between the germline ends. The CDR3 spans 16 residues. For the CDR3, the DNA is TGCGCCAGCAGCCCTGGGGGGGGCGCAGGGAACACTGAAGCTTTCTTT. Translating gives CASSPGGGAGNTEAFF.

This chain joins TRBV7-3 and TRBJ2-5, with 8 positions matching TRBD1. With 3 bases clipped from V and 4 bases from J, the junction kept 4 bases outside the gene matches. The CDR3 is 14 residues long. Germline CDR1 reads SGHTA; CDR2 reads FQGTGA. The CDR3 nucleotides read TGTGCCAGCAGCTTCTCAGGGGGCACAGAGACCCAGTACTTC. As protein: CASSFSGGTETQYF.

J is TRBJ2-7 and V is TRBV20-1; D assignment may be TRBD1 or TRBD2 (5 bases each). V was trimmed by 2 bases and J by 3 bases, leaving 11 bases between them. CDR1 is DFQATT and CDR2 is SNEGSKA in the germline V gene (reference sequence). There are 13 residues in the CDR3. CDR3: CSARTGTDYEQYF. CDR3 nucleotides: TGCAGTGCTAGAACCGGGACCGACTACGAGCAGTACTTC.

Ten or more counts support this clonotype. The chain joins TRBV3-1 to TRBJ1-1; a possible D gene is TRBD1 (6 bases). Germline V gene data show CDR1 as LGHDT and CDR2 as YNNKEL (reference sequence). V lost 4 bases and J lost 1, with 16 bases in between. This CDR3 spans 16 amino acids. The CDR3: CASSPWTANRNTEAFF. DNA for the CDR3: TGTGCCAGCAGCCCATGGACAGCGAACCGGAACACTGAAGCTTTCTTT.

The chain joins TRBV6-2 or TRBV6-3 to TRBJ2-5; maybe TRBD2 (6 bases). In germline, CDR1 is MNHEY, CDR2 SVGEGT. V gave up 4 bases and J gave up 1 base, with 22 bases separating them. The length of the CDR3 is 18 residues. CDR3 protein: CASSSPGIAVETQETQYF. CDR3 in DNA: TGTGCCAGCAGTTCGCCGGGGATAGCGGTAGAAACCCAAGAGACCCAGTACTTC.

In regard to this clonotype: A much larger clone sits a single nucleotide away, making a read error possible. The rearrangement links TRBV28 to TRBJ2-5; 8 bases agree with TRBD1. From germline, CDR1 is MDHEN and CDR2 SYDVKM. This CDR3 spans 12 amino acids. The trim removed 5 bases at V and 7 bases at J, leaving 3 bases unmatched. In nucleotides, the CDR3 is TGTGCCAGCAGTCAGGGGGCGGGGACCCAGTACTTC. This codes for CASSQGAGTQYF.

The chain is built from TRBV20-1 and TRBJ1-6; D not resolved. The CDR3 is 14 amino acids. V was shortened by 2 bases and J by 5 bases, with 10 bases between the two germline ends. Germline CDR1 reads DFQATT; CDR2 reads SNEGSKA (reference sequence). The CDR3 spells CSARKLRDNSPLHF. As DNA, the CDR3 is TGCAGTGCTAGAAAGCTTAGGGATAATTCACCCCTCCACTTT.

The table lists this clonotype with many counts. The genes are TRBV4-2 and TRBJ1-2; the D is unclear. The CDR3 extends over 14 amino acids. Deletions cut 0 bases from V and 5 bases from J, with 10 bases between. Germline V gives CDR1 LGHNA, CDR2 YNFKEQ. CDR3 amino acids: CASSQESEGYGYTF. The CDR3 nucleotides are TGTGCCAGCAGCCAAGAATCGGAGGGTTATGGCTACACCTTC.

This clonotype was picked up many times. The chain combines TRBV2 with TRBJ2-2, with D possibly being TRBD1 or TRBD2 (5 bases each). The CDR3 loop spans 14 amino acids. The V end lost 7 bases, the J end lost 3 bases, and 12 bases lay between the germline ends. Germline values: CDR1 SNHLY, CDR2 FYNNEI. As DNA, the CDR3 is TGTGCCAGCAAAAGGGACGGCTACACCGGGGAGCTGTTTTTT. Its translation: CASKRDGYTGELFF.

This clonotype was recorded many times. The CDR3 region is CASSVEVAGQETQYF. The CDR3 DNA reads TGTGCCAGCAGCGTAGAAGTAGCGGGCCAAGAGACCCAGTACTTC. The chain combines TRBV9 with TRBJ2-5; 7 bases map to TRBD2. Germline assignment: CDR1 SGDLS and CDR2 YYNGEE. V shed 0 bases and J 1 base; nucleotides not matched to a gene: 3. The CDR3 length is 15 residues.